This T cell receptor (beta chain) was sequenced in a study of spatial heterogeneity in lung cancer. For the study at large: The mean occurrence of each unique TCR and UMI combination in raw reads exceeded eight.

Time point: sample taken at primary tumor resection. From tumor, nontumor lung or frozen PBMC, whole RNA was taken unsorted for sequencing. This clonotype has only a few counts. TCRdb passed the 5' RACE reads through MiXCR, listing each CDR3 protein once. The data hold under 100,000 distinct CDR3 sequences, with around 9% observed a single time. This TCR was recovered from a male donor with early-stage non-small cell lung cancer. The specimen was PBMCs, collected at surgery.

CDR3: CASSSGPSSSYEQYF. The CDR3 nucleotides read TGTGCCAGCAGCTCTGGACCGTCTAGCTCCTACGAGCAGTACTTC. The genes are TRBV9 and TRBJ2-7; D remains unclear. Between the trimmed V and J ends, which lost 4 bases and 0 bases, there was a span of 14 bases. The CDR3 contains 15 residues. Germline-derived CDR1 and CDR2 are SGDLS and YYNGEE.